The T cell receptor beta chain under discussion was sequenced for a study of blood T cell repertoires in COVID-19. On the study more broadly: Acute and convalescent COVID-19 specimens originated in the United States, Italy and Spain. The analysed material was cDNA or gDNA that came from T cells, B-cell-depleted T cells, or PBMCs.

In the authors' workflow: Nucleated cell number was recorded as an estimate derived from reference gene primer amplification. The repertoire was sequenced with immunoSEQ multiplex PCR; TCRdb's copy has only in-frame clones and lacks some. Clone size and V and J calls were adopted from that table, with D and trimming inferred from the DNA. Here the sample spans roughly 120,000 clones, about 80% being singletons. Sequenced input: peripheral blood. The clonotype comes from a man between 70 and 80 years old with acute or convalescent COVID-19.

The CDR3 reads CASSTGGQGKDEQFF. The DNA for the CDR3 is TGTGCCAGCAGCACCGGGGGACAGGGGAAGGATGAGCAGTTCTTC. The V and J genes are TRBV5-4 and TRBJ2-1, with TRBD1 matching over 10 bases. The germline V gene encodes CDR1 SGHNT and CDR2 YYREEE (reference sequence). The CDR3 is 15 amino acids. V trimming: 4 bases; J trimming: 8 bases; junction bases outside the gene matches: 9.